This T cell receptor (beta chain) originates from a study of resident and recirculating memory T cells in vitiligo. This CDR3 contains 15 residues. The germline V gene has CDR1 MDHEN and CDR2 SYDVKM. Trimming took 7 bases from V and 6 from J; bases not matched to a gene: 10. Repertoires were generated with immunoSEQ multiplex PCR, while TCRdb's copy carries only in-frame clones and drops some. The repertoire holds tens of thousands of clones, about 90% seen once, with roughly 5% in the top ten. To note about this clone: Its antigen is not known.

Stability required unchanged lesions during the previous 6 months. Anyone treated within the previous three months was excluded. Overall study findings and caveats: Non-conserved TCRs across sites and patients suggested distinct clones per lesion. Clonality differed among vitiligo lesions, with no unique dominant clone.

Sequenced sample: blood. This clonotype was obtained from a male donor with vitiligo. The chain joins TRBV28 to TRBJ2-2; 8 nucleotides agree with TRBD2. The CDR3 loop is CASKHESGSSGELFF. The CDR3 bases are TGTGCCAGCAAACATGAAAGCGGGAGTTCCGGGGAGCTGTTTTTT.